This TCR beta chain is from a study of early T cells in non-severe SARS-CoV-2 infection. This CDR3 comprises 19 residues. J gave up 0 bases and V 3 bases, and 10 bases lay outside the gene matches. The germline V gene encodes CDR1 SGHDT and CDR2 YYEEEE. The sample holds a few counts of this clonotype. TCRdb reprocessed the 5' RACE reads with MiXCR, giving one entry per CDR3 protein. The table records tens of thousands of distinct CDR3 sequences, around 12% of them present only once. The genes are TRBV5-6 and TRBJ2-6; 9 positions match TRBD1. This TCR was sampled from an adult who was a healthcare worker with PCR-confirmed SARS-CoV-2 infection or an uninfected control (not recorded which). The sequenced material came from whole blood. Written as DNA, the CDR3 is TGTGCCAGCAGCTACCCGGGACAGGGCGGAATCTCTGGGGCCAACGTCCTGACTTTC. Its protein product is CASSYPGQGGISGANVLTF.